The rows below give T cell receptor beta chains drawn from one sample of a study of CD8 T cells in ankylosing spondylitis. TCRdb reprocessed the 5' RACE reads via MiXCR and lists one record per CDR3 protein. The sample holds about 220,000 distinct CDR3 sequences, about 7% seen once. Sequenced material: blood, either unsorted or a sorted T cell fraction (not recorded which). The receptors shown here come from a male donor with ankylosing spondylitis. Each CDR3 is given with its conserved first and last residue. D genes are given only for firm matches. Clone size is shown for a subset of rows, as once, few, many or a class of expanded clone.

many TRBD2 TRBJ2-7 TRBV9 CASSPPGGSHEQYF TGTGCCAGCAGCCCCCCGGGGGGTTCCCACGAGCAGTACTTC
many - TRBJ1-2 TRBV5-1 CASSLVPERVSGYTF TGCGCCAGCAGCTTGGTTCCCGAGAGGGTTAGCGGCTACACCTTC
many - TRBJ2-1 TRBV7-9 CASSLGLRNEQFF TGTGCCAGCAGCTTAGGTTTAAGGAATGAGCAGTTCTTC
many - TRBJ2-2 TRBV12-3/TRBV12-4 CASRPSEFPNTGELFF TGTGCCAGCAGACCCTCAGAGTTTCCTAACACCGGGGAGCTGTTTTTT
few - TRBJ2-7 TRBV13 CASSPGRGEQYF TGTGCCAGCAGCCCCGGCCGGGGGGAGCAGTACTTC
many - TRBJ1-1 TRBV6-5 CASSLDQGDTEAFF TGTGCCAGCAGTTTAGACCAGGGCGACACTGAAGCTTTCTTT
many - TRBJ1-1 TRBV29-1 CSVGTRAEAFF TGCAGCGTCGGGACACGGGCTGAAGCTTTCTTT
many TRBD1 TRBJ1-2 TRBV28 CASRGTDYGYTF TGTGCCAGCCGAGGGACAGACTATGGCTACACCTTC
few TRBD1 TRBJ1-2 TRBV15 CATSSGQGVRGYTF TGTGCCACCAGCTCGGGACAGGGAGTTCGAGGCTACACCTTC
once - TRBJ2-7 TRBV20-1 CSDKDRNSYEQYF TGCAGTGACAAGGACAGAAACTCCTACGAGCAGTACTTC
many TRBD1 TRBJ1-1 TRBV27 CASSSGTAEAFF TGTGCCAGCAGTTCGGGGACAGCCGAAGCTTTCTTT
few - TRBJ2-3 TRBV11-2 CASSLLLDTQYF TGTGCCAGCAGCTTATTGTTGGATACGCAGTATTTT
many - TRBJ2-3 TRBV27 CASSFWGQGETDTQYF TGTGCCAGCAGTTTCTGGGGGCAGGGTGAGACAGATACGCAGTATTTT
- TRBD1 TRBJ1-2 TRBV2 CASNMTGGLNYGYTF TGTGCCAGCAATATGACAGGGGGCCTTAACTATGGCTACACCTTC
many TRBD2 TRBJ2-1 TRBV12-3/TRBV12-4 CASSRLAGSYNEQFF TGTGCCAGCAGCCGACTAGCGGGAAGCTACAATGAGCAGTTCTTC
few TRBD2 TRBJ2-7 TRBV12-3/TRBV12-4 CASSLGTSGARAYEQYF TGTGCCAGCAGTTTAGGGACTAGCGGCGCCCGTGCCTACGAGCAGTACTTC
many - TRBJ1-2 TRBV4-2 CASSHGRDPNYGYTF TGTGCCAGCAGCCACGGCAGGGATCCTAACTATGGCTACACCTTC
few TRBD1 TRBJ2-1 TRBV4-3 CASSASGGNEQFF TGCGCCAGCAGCGCGTCAGGGGGCAATGAGCAGTTCTTC
few - TRBJ2-3 TRBV4-2 CASSQDGRGTDTQYF TGTGCCAGCAGCCAAGACGGGCGCGGCACAGATACGCAGTATTTT
- TRBD1 TRBJ1-5 TRBV19 CASSHGTGWQPQHF TGTGCCAGTAGCCATGGGACAGGATGGCAGCCCCAGCATTTT
- - TRBJ2-7 TRBV6-1 CASSALGQYF TGTGCCAGCAGTGCCCTAGGGCAGTACTTC
many TRBD2 TRBJ2-1 TRBV5-1 CASSRGGTSGRSSYNEQFF TGCGCCAGCAGCCGGGGGGGGACTAGCGGGAGGAGCTCCTACAATGAGCAGTTCTTC
many TRBD2 TRBJ2-1 TRBV11-2 CASSLGGGTSGDNEQFF TGTGCCAGCAGCTTAGGAGGCGGGACTAGCGGAGACAATGAGCAGTTCTTC
many - TRBJ2-7 TRBV20-1 CSADTPGQSSYEQYF TGCAGTGCCGACACCCCCGGCCAGAGCTCCTACGAGCAGTACTTC
many - TRBJ1-1 TRBV30 CAWSVNLEAFF TGTGCCTGGAGTGTAAATCTTGAAGCTTTCTTT